This T cell receptor (beta chain) was observed in a study of multiple sclerosis patients with progressive multifocal leukoencephalopathy. The sample's time point: 5 to 6 months of natalizumab therapy. Trimming cost V 2 bases and J 5 bases, with 19 bases left between them. This CDR3 is 17 amino acids long. Germline CDR1 SGHTA, CDR2 FQGTGA. TCRdb's table, derived via immunoSEQ multiplex PCR, lists solely in-frame clones and lacks some. The data show tens of thousands of clones, under 90% seen once. The sequenced sample was PBMCs, obtained from a patient treated with natalizumab. This TCR came from a human donor with multiple sclerosis. V usage is TRBV7-3 and J usage is TRBJ2-4; D assignment may be TRBD1 or TRBD2 (5 bases each). This CDR3 is CASSLPLRGLIENIQYF. The CDR3 nucleotides are TGTGCCAGCAGCTTACCCCTGAGGGGTTTGATAGAAAACATTCAGTACTTC.